This passage covers 3 T cell receptor beta chains from one sample sequenced in a study of shared clonotypes between healthy human individuals. The repertoire was sequenced with immunoSEQ multiplex PCR; TCRdb's copy has only in-frame clones and lacks some. The data hold more than 1 million clones, with around 78% observed a single time. The sequencing input was memory CD4+ T cells from PBMCs. Subset in this sample: CD45RA-negative fraction. The receptors were sampled from a man aged 18 to 29 in good health. Some clones in this sample may be carry-over from other donors' samples.

This chain connects TRBV20-1 to TRBJ1-2; D not resolved. This CDR3 region has 10 residues. Germline-derived CDR1 and CDR2 are DFQATT and SNEGSKA (reference sequence). The germline V and J ends were trimmed by 8 bases and 3 bases, with 7 bases remaining between them. CDR3 amino acids: CSTWDYGYTF. The CDR3 DNA sequence: TGCAGTACTTGGGACTATGGCTACACCTTC.

The rearrangement links TRBV2 to TRBJ2-3, with D possibly being TRBD2 (5 bases). The CDR3 length is 11 residues. Trimming shortened V by 7 bases and J by 5 bases, and 7 bases separated the two germline ends. Germline V gives CDR1 SNHLY, CDR2 FYNNEI. The DNA of the CDR3 is TGTGCCAGCAATGAGGGAGATACGCAGTATTTT. Its protein is CASNEGDTQYF. Based on the CDR3 plus reference TRBV2 and TRBJ2-3, the full variable domain is EPEVTQTPSHQVTQMGQEVILRCVPISNHLYFYWYRQILGQKVEFLVSFYNNEISEKSEIFDDQFSVERPDGSNFTLKIRSTKLEDSAMYFCASNEGDTQYFGPGTRLTVL.

J is TRBJ2-2 and V is TRBV4-2, with a weak D call TRBD2 (6 bases). CDR1 and CDR2 from the germline V gene are LGHNA and YNFKEQ. Deletions cut 4 bases from V and 5 bases from J, with 17 bases between. The CDR3 is made up of 16 amino acids. The CDR3 loop reads CASSPQTRKGTGELFF. Here the CDR3 DNA reads TGTGCCAGCAGCCCACAGACTAGAAAGGGAACCGGGGAGCTGTTTTTT.